This T cell receptor beta chain was captured by sequencing in a study of beta chain features in type 1 diabetes. Study-wide points: Patients' naive, central memory and regulatory TCRB repertoires appeared more alike than those of healthy donors. Lower insertion and higher deletion counts appeared at VDJ junctions in type 1 diabetes patients.

Note on this clone: Its antigen is unknown.

Trimming pared 3 bases from V and 4 bases from J, leaving 11 bases between. This CDR3 region has 14 residues. Germline V lookup: CDR1 KGHSH, CDR2 LQKENI. TCRB transcripts that were expressed got sequenced, as all of the isolated RNA had been reverse transcribed. Produced via immunoSEQ multiplex PCR; TCRdb's table is partial and in-frame only. Among roughly 130,000 clones, approximately 9.2% were seen once, and the ten largest hold around 0.63%. Sorting that relied on CD45RO/CCR7/CD25/CD127/CD95/CD27 yielded CD4+ naive, central memory, regulatory and stem cell-like memory cells. Once sorted, every population was more than 98% pure.

The sequence derives from a man between 18 and 29 years old in good health. Sequenced material: central memory CD4+ T cells from blood. The chain is built from TRBV18 and TRBJ2-3; D is unclear. The CDR3 sequence is CASSPNPVSDTQYF. The CDR3, as DNA: TGTGCCAGCTCACCGAACCCGGTCTCAGATACGCAGTATTTT. The whole variable domain, filled in from reference TRBV18 and TRBJ2-3, reads NAGVMQNPRHLVRRRGQEARLRCSPMKGHSHVYWYRQLPEEGLKFMVYLQKENIIDESGMPKERFSAEFPKEGPSILRIQQVVRGDSAAYFCASSPNPVSDTQYFGPGTRLTVL.